The present T cell receptor (beta chain) was sequenced within a study of CD8 T cells in ankylosing spondylitis. Study conclusions and caveats: Seemingly characteristic of ankylosing spondylitis blood was a TCR beta motif consisting of about 8 highly homologous variants.

Each CDR3 protein is one row after TCRdb ran MiXCR on the 5' RACE reads. The table records roughly 700,000 distinct CDR3 sequences, around a fifth of them present only once. To note about this clonotype: Its cognate antigen is unknown.

Sequenced material: blood, either unsorted or a sorted T cell fraction (not recorded which). The TCR was taken from a male donor with ankylosing spondylitis.

CDR3 nucleotide sequence: TGCGCCAGCAGCTTGGGGCAGGTCCAGGAGGAAGCTTTCTTT. This gives the protein CASSLGQVQEEAFF. The chain is built from TRBV5-1 and TRBJ1-1, with no clear D. This CDR3 is 14 amino acids long. Germline V gene sequence: CDR1 SGHRS, CDR2 YFSETQ. Trimming left V 0 bases short and J 8 bases short, with 14 bases between.